The rows below give T cell receptor beta chains drawn from one sample of a study of blood T cell repertoires in COVID-19. The table came from immunoSEQ multiplex PCR; TCRdb's copy has only in-frame clones and leaves some out. This sample yields a few hundred thousand clones, of which 80% are seen a single time; 3.5% to 4.5% belongs to the top ten. Material: PBMCs or T cells enriched from blood (not recorded which). The receptors shown here come from a man aged 25 to 40 with acute COVID-19. CDR3s include the opening cysteine and the closing phenylalanine or tryptophan.

V gene: TRBV27; J gene: TRBJ1-6; CDR3 protein: CASRGTGSVSPLHF
V gene: TRBV6-4; J gene: TRBJ2-3; CDR3 protein: CASSVTLADTQYF
V gene: TRBV2; J gene: TRBJ1-2; CDR3 protein: CASSEVRGYGYTF
V gene: TRBV28; J gene: TRBJ1-6; CDR3 protein: CASSLPQDSPLHF
V gene: TRBV29-1; J gene: TRBJ1-6; CDR3 protein: CSVGAGGTENSPLHF
V gene: TRBV5-1; J gene: TRBJ1-6; CDR3 protein: CASSWGTGGFASPLHF
V gene: TRBV5-1; J gene: TRBJ1-1; CDR3 protein: CASSLTGENTEAFF
V gene: TRBV4-2; J gene: TRBJ2-7; CDR3 protein: CASSQDRGHYYEQYF
V gene: TRBV5-6; J gene: TRBJ2-1; CDR3 protein: CASSQMPSGTYNEQFF
V gene: TRBV5-5; J gene: TRBJ2-2; CDR3 protein: CASSLVASNTGELFF
V gene: TRBV11-2; J gene: TRBJ1-3; CDR3 protein: CASSLTTGNSGNTIYF
V gene: TRBV6-5; J gene: TRBJ1-2; CDR3 protein: CASSYSRVPNYTF
V gene: TRBV30; J gene: TRBJ1-2; CDR3 protein: CAWSTFGTAGYTF
V gene: TRBV5-4; J gene: TRBJ2-2; CDR3 protein: CASSLDSNTGELFF
V gene: TRBV30; J gene: TRBJ1-3; CDR3 protein: CAWKTVGNTIYF
V gene: TRBV6-5; J gene: TRBJ2-2; CDR3 protein: CASSSRGAIRKELFF
V gene: TRBV3-1/TRBV3-2; J gene: TRBJ1-1; CDR3 protein: CASSQGIGTQTRGAFF
V gene: TRBV29-1; J gene: TRBJ1-1; CDR3 protein: CSADRVYTEAFF
V gene: TRBV3-1/TRBV3-2; J gene: TRBJ1-5; CDR3 protein: CASSQETGGNQPQHF
V gene: TRBV30; J gene: TRBJ2-5; CDR3 protein: CAWSSGGSNKETQYF
V gene: TRBV11-2; J gene: TRBJ2-1; CDR3 protein: CASSPGLAAYNEQFF
V gene: TRBV18; J gene: TRBJ2-4; CDR3 protein: CASSHSGTGNVAKNIQYF
V gene: TRBV29-1; J gene: TRBJ2-1; CDR3 protein: CSVTKLAGAVNEQFF
V gene: TRBV5-1; J gene: TRBJ2-5; CDR3 protein: CASSLQASQLIQETQYF
V gene: TRBV6-6; J gene: TRBJ2-7; CDR3 protein: CASSGQILSSYEQYF
V gene: TRBV18; J gene: TRBJ2-7; CDR3 protein: CASSPLTGYEQYF
V gene: TRBV6-2/TRBV6-3; J gene: TRBJ1-2; CDR3 protein: CASSYSIQGANYGYTF
V gene: TRBV23-1; J gene: TRBJ1-5; CDR3 protein: CASSLLMGARVPAQHF
V gene: TRBV27; J gene: TRBJ2-3; CDR3 protein: CASSTSGGAYTQYF
V gene: TRBV9; J gene: TRBJ2-1; CDR3 protein: CASSSDSYSYNEQFF
V gene: TRBV2; J gene: TRBJ1-4; CDR3 protein: CASSERGIEKLFF
V gene: TRBV3-1/TRBV3-2; J gene: TRBJ2-3; CDR3 protein: CASSQEGLTDTQYF
V gene: TRBV4-2; J gene: TRBJ1-2; CDR3 protein: CASSQDGHFTNYGYTF
V gene: TRBV3-1/TRBV3-2; J gene: TRBJ2-7; CDR3 protein: CASSQGTSGRSYEQYF
V gene: TRBV21-1; J gene: TRBJ2-7; CDR3 protein: CASIRDRERTYEQYF
V gene: TRBV7-6; J gene: TRBJ2-7; CDR3 protein: CASSLAAIGTGVYEQYF
V gene: TRBV9; J gene: TRBJ2-7; CDR3 protein: CASSADNYEQYF
V gene: TRBV19; J gene: TRBJ1-1; CDR3 protein: CASSPGPQAFF
V gene: TRBV7-9; J gene: TRBJ1-1; CDR3 protein: CASSQGGGTEAFF
V gene: TRBV18; J gene: TRBJ2-3; CDR3 protein: CASSQRTSGVSTDTQYF
V gene: TRBV3-1/TRBV3-2; J gene: TRBJ1-4; CDR3 protein: CASSRLAAGVLGEKLFF
V gene: TRBV5-1; J gene: TRBJ2-7; CDR3 protein: CASSLSRDRAYEQYF
V gene: TRBV19; J gene: TRBJ2-1; CDR3 protein: CASSMEISGGLPYNEQFF
V gene: TRBV10-2; J gene: TRBJ1-5; CDR3 protein: CASTWTGGQPQHF
V gene: TRBV9; J gene: TRBJ2-4; CDR3 protein: CASSVGTSQNIQYF
V gene: TRBV20-1; J gene: TRBJ2-2; CDR3 protein: CSASLADSNTGELFF
V gene: TRBV30; J gene: TRBJ1-2; CDR3 protein: CAWGGPGAHGYTF
V gene: TRBV9; J gene: TRBJ1-6; CDR3 protein: CASSTGDENSPLHF
V gene: TRBV7-3; J gene: TRBJ2-1; CDR3 protein: CASSRTLQGYNEQFF
V gene: TRBV5-4; J gene: TRBJ2-1; CDR3 protein: CASSLAAGPAPEQFF
V gene: TRBV4-1; J gene: TRBJ2-2; CDR3 protein: CASSYGTSGGSGTGELFF
V gene: TRBV19; J gene: TRBJ2-7; CDR3 protein: CASSASSGTYEQYF
V gene: TRBV25-1; J gene: TRBJ2-5; CDR3 protein: CASSPGQFNMETQYF
V gene: TRBV11-2; J gene: TRBJ1-4; CDR3 protein: CASSLNRGAREKLFF
V gene: TRBV6-5; J gene: TRBJ1-2; CDR3 protein: CASSDRVYGYTF
V gene: TRBV30; J gene: TRBJ1-2; CDR3 protein: CAWSRRDNYGYTF